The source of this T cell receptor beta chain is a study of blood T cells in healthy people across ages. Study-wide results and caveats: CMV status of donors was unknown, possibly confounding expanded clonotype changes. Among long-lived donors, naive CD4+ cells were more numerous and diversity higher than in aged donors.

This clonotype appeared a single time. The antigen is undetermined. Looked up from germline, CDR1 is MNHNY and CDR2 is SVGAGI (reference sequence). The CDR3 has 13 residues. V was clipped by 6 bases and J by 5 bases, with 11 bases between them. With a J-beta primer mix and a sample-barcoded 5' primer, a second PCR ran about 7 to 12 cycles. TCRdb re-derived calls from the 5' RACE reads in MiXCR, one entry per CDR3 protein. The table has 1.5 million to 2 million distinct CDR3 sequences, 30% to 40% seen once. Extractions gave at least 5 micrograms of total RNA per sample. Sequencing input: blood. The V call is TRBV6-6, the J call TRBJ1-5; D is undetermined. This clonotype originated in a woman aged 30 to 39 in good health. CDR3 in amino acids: CASRPRRDQPQHF. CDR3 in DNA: TGTGCCAGCAGGCCTCGGAGGGATCAGCCCCAGCATTTT.